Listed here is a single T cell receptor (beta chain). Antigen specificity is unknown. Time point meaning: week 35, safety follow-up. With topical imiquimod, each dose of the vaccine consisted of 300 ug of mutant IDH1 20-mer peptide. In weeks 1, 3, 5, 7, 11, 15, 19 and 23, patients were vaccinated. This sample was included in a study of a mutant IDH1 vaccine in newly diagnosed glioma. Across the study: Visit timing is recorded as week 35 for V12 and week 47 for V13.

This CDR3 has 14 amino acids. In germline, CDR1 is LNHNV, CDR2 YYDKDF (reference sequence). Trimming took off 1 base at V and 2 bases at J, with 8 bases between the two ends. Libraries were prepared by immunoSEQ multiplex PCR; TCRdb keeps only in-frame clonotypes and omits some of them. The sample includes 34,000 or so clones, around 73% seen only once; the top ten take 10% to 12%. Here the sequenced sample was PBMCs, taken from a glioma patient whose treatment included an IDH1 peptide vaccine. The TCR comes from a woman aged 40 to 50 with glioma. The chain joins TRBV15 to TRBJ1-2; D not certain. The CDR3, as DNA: TGTGCCACCAGCAGAGGCAGACAAAACTATGGCTACACCTTC. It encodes CATSRGRQNYGYTF.